The next 27 T cell receptor beta chains were all read from a single sample in a study of CD8 T cells in Susac syndrome. Reverse transcription of about 0.5 to 1 ug RNA was carried out with random hexamers. TCRdb reanalysed the immunoSEQ multiplex PCR reads using MiXCR and keeps one entry per CDR3 protein. The sample shows roughly 150,000 distinct CDR3 sequences, just under 97% of them seen only once. Sequenced input: CD8+ T cells from PBMCs. The receptors originated from a human donor with multiple sclerosis.

The chain is built from TRBV20-1 and TRBJ1-1; the D gene is possibly TRBD1 (6 bases). The CDR3 loop spans 14 amino acids. V was pared by 4 bases and J by 6 bases, with 18 bases between. Germline assignment: CDR1 DFQATT and CDR2 SNEGSKA (reference sequence). The CDR3 loop is CSAIHRVGSAEAFF. DNA of the CDR3: TGCAGTGCTATACACAGGGTTGGTAGCGCTGAAGCTTTCTTT.

This rearrangement joins TRBV6-5 to TRBJ1-5; no clear D gene. This CDR3 comprises 14 residues. The V gene's germline CDR1 is MNHEY and CDR2 SVGAGI. V was cut by 0 bases and J by 5 bases, with 8 bases left in between. For the CDR3, the DNA is TGTGCCAGCAGTTACTCGACCGGGGATCAGCCCCAGCATTTT. It translates to CASSYSTGDQPQHF.

V is TRBV24-1 and J is TRBJ2-3, with D tentatively TRBD1 or TRBD2 (5 bases each). The CDR3 has 15 residues. Germline V gene sequence: CDR1 KGHDR, CDR2 SFDVKD. The V gene lost 9 bases and the J gene lost 0 bases, with 15 bases spanning the gap. The CDR3, as DNA: TGTGCCACCGGGGGTATACCTTCTAGCACAGATACGCAGTATTTT. This encodes CATGGIPSSTDTQYF.

The DNA of the CDR3 is TGCAGTGCGCACATCGTGGACGGGTCCTACGAGCAGTACTTC. This codes for CSAHIVDGSYEQYF. V is TRBV20-1 and J is TRBJ2-7; no firm D call. The V gene's germline CDR1 is DFQATT and CDR2 SNEGSKA (reference sequence). The CDR3 totals 14 residues. Trimming cost V 6 bases and J 1 base, with 16 bases left between them.

The chain joins TRBV19 to TRBJ2-3, with D perhaps TRBD2 (5 bases). The CDR3 extends over 15 amino acids. CDR1 and CDR2 (germline): LNHDA, SQIVND (reference sequence). The ends were cut back, 5 bases at V and 7 bases at J, with 19 bases in the middle. Here the CDR3 DNA reads TGTGCCAGTAGTCCAGTGGACTCCTCCATGCATACGCAGTATTTT. Protein sequence: CASSPVDSSMHTQYF.

In nucleotides, the CDR3 is TGTGCCAGCAGCCTCTACGGGGGGGTGGATACGCAGTATTTT. It encodes CASSLYGGVDTQYF. The rearrangement links TRBV3-1 to TRBJ2-3; TRBD2 aligns across 8 bases. Losses at the gene ends were 4 bases for V and 6 bases for J; bases not matched to a gene: 6. Germline-derived CDR1 and CDR2 are LGHDT and YNNKEL (reference sequence). This CDR3 is built from 14 residues.

This clonotype was counted between two and nine times. The chain recombines TRBV7-8 with TRBJ1-1; D perhaps matches TRBD1 (5 bases). Deletions cut 4 bases from V and 8 bases from J, with 14 bases between. The CDR3 sequence is 13 residues long. The germline V gene has CDR1 SGHVS and CDR2 FQNEAQ. CDR3 sequence reads: CASSSGTATEAFF. Here the CDR3 DNA reads TGTGCCAGCAGCTCTGGGACGGCCACCGAAGCTTTCTTT.

The rearrangement joins TRBV9 to TRBJ1-1; D is possibly TRBD1 (5 bases). Germline V lookup: CDR1 SGDLS, CDR2 YYNGEE. There are 15 residues in the CDR3. The V gene lost 0 bases and the J gene lost 4 bases, with 13 bases spanning the gap. CDR3 loop: CASSVAGRGSTEAFF. DNA for the CDR3: TGTGCCAGCAGCGTAGCAGGGAGAGGGAGCACTGAAGCTTTCTTT.

This chain connects TRBV4-2 to TRBJ1-1; D gene unclear. This CDR3 has 14 amino acids. Germline V CDR1 and CDR2: LGHNA, YNFKEQ. V lost 0 bases and J lost 4, with 9 bases in between. The CDR3 DNA follows: TGTGCCAGCAGCCAAGATTGGGGAAGCACTGAAGCTTTCTTT. Translated, it gives CASSQDWGSTEAFF.

This clonotype has just a few counts. The chain carries TRBV12-3 or TRBV12-4 and TRBJ2-3, with 7 nucleotides matching TRBD2. This CDR3 region has 14 residues. The V gene end was trimmed by 3 bases and the J gene end by 0 bases; junction bases not matched to a gene: 0. This chain's CDR3 is CASSLGGSTDTQYF. DNA of the CDR3: TGTGCCAGCAGTTTGGGGGGGAGCACAGATACGCAGTATTTT.

The rearrangement uses TRBV3-1 and TRBJ2-7; TRBD2 matches 13 bases. The CDR3 has 14 residues. The V and J ends lost 4 bases and 5 bases, in that order; junction bases with no gene match: 2. Looked up from germline, CDR1 is LGHDT and CDR2 is YNNKEL (reference sequence). The CDR3 sequence is CASSRGTSGDEQYF. In DNA, the CDR3 is TGTGCCAGCAGCCGAGGGACTAGCGGGGACGAGCAGTACTTC.

The chain employs TRBV27 and TRBJ2-7; D is ambiguous. The V and J ends lost 9 bases and 4 bases respectively, with 4 bases between them. This CDR3 region has 9 residues. Per germline, CDR1 MNHEY and CDR2 SMNVEV (reference sequence). In DNA form, the CDR3 reads TGTGCCAGAGAATACGAGCAGTACGTC. This encodes CAREYEQYV.

V and J are TRBV9 and TRBJ2-2; D not certain. Looked up from germline, CDR1 is SGDLS and CDR2 is YYNGEE. Trimming left V 0 bases short and J 0 bases short, with 6 bases between. The CDR3 spans 15 residues. CDR3 sequence reads: CASSVGPTNTGELFF. The CDR3 DNA follows: TGTGCCAGCAGCGTAGGACCTACGAACACCGGGGAGCTGTTTTTT.

The genes are TRBV29-1 and TRBJ1-1; D gene ambiguous. Trimming stripped 8 bases from V and 1 base from J, with 11 bases between. CDR3 length: 12 residues. Germline lookup yields CDR1 SQVTM and CDR2 ANQGSEA. The CDR3 DNA reads as TGCAGCTCCCGGACTGGGAACACTGAAGCTTTCTTT. It is translated as CSSRTGNTEAFF.

The chain recombines TRBV6-2 or TRBV6-3 with TRBJ2-7; tentatively, D is TRBD1 (5 bases). CDR3 length equals 14 residues. V gave up 5 bases and J gave up 3 bases, with 14 bases separating them. CDR1 and CDR2 from the germline V gene are MNHEY and SVGEGT. DNA for the CDR3: TGTGCCAGCAGTGACAGAGCAATAGGCTACGAGCAGTACGTC. Its translation: CASSDRAIGYEQYV.

This chain uses TRBV12-3 or TRBV12-4 with TRBJ2-7; D possibly corresponds to TRBD2 (6 bases). With 6 bases removed from V and 0 bases from J, the gap between germline ends came to 12 bases. This CDR3 contains 14 residues. CDR3 sequence reads: CASSRGGRSYEQYF. The DNA of the CDR3 is TGTGCCAGCAGCCGGGGAGGCCGCTCCTACGAGCAGTACTTC.

The V gene is TRBV24-1, the J gene TRBJ1-5; no firm D call. This CDR3 comprises 12 residues. The germline gives CDR1 KGHDR, CDR2 SFDVKD. Deletions cut 3 bases from V and 9 bases from J, with 8 bases between. CDR3 nucleotides: TGTGCCACCAGTGATGGGTGGGGGCCCCAGCATTTT. Translating it yields CATSDGWGPQHF.

The J gene is TRBJ2-1, the V gene TRBV20-1, with no clear D. The V gene lost 0 bases and the J gene lost 5 bases, with 8 bases spanning the gap. This CDR3 contains 13 residues. Looked up from germline, CDR1 is DFQATT and CDR2 is SNEGSKA (reference sequence). As DNA, the CDR3 is TGCAGTGCTAGAGATCCCAGAAACAATGAGCAGTTCTTC. It codes for CSARDPRNNEQFF.

The chain combines TRBV27 with TRBJ1-1; the D is unclear. In germline, CDR1 is MNHEY, CDR2 SMNVEV (reference sequence). The CDR3 consists of 14 residues. V was pared by 5 bases and J by 4 bases, with 14 bases between. CDR3 sequence: CASSINPWVTEAFF. The CDR3 bases are TGTGCCAGCAGTATCAATCCCTGGGTCACTGAAGCTTTCTTT.

Comments on this clonotype: This is likely a read error, given that the CDR3 carries no conserved phenylalanine or tryptophan at its end. V usage is TRBV29-1 and J usage is TRBJ1-1, with 7 positions matching TRBD1. This CDR3 region has 14 residues. The V segment lost 3 bases and the J segment 3 bases; nucleotides outside the gene matches: 7. Germline V gene sequence: CDR1 SQVTM, CDR2 ANQGSEA. CDR3 loop: CSVDNSRGHTEAFL. CDR3 in DNA: TGCAGCGTTGATAATAGTAGGGGGCACACTGAAGCTTTCTTA.

J is TRBJ2-3 and V is TRBV7-9; TRBD1 is a possible D gene (5 bases). Trimming removed 5 bases from V and 0 bases from J, with 15 bases in between. This CDR3 is built from 16 residues. Per germline, CDR1 SEHNR and CDR2 FQNEAQ (reference sequence). The CDR3 spells CASSPRMDMSTDTQYF. Written as DNA, the CDR3 is TGTGCCAGCAGCCCACGAATGGACATGAGCACAGATACGCAGTATTTT.

V is TRBV29-1 and J is TRBJ2-1; D remains ambiguous. Germline CDR1 and CDR2: SQVTM and ANQGSEA. Trimming removed 6 bases from V and 3 bases from J, with 6 bases in between. CDR3 size: 11 residues. CDR3 nucleotides: TGCAGCGTCCCAGACTACAATGAGCAGTTCTTC. The encoded protein is CSVPDYNEQFF.

This sequence joins TRBV30 and TRBJ1-5; 7 bases match TRBD1. J gave up 2 bases and V 2 bases, and 3 bases lay outside the gene matches. Germline CDR1 reads GTSNPN; CDR2 reads SVGIG (reference sequence). The CDR3 runs to 14 residues. The CDR3 sequence is CAWSRGQGNQPQHF. The CDR3 nucleotides read TGTGCCTGGAGTCGAGGACAGGGCAATCAGCCCCAGCATTTT.

V and J are TRBV29-1 and TRBJ1-1, with unresolved D. This CDR3 comprises 13 residues. Per germline, CDR1 SQVTM and CDR2 ANQGSEA. V was shortened by 3 bases and J by 0 bases, with 8 bases between the two germline ends. Here the CDR3 reads CSVESTLNTEAFF. The CDR3 nucleotides are TGCAGCGTTGAGAGCACCTTGAACACTGAAGCTTTCTTT.

This sequence joins TRBV20-1 and TRBJ2-1; tentatively, D is TRBD1 (6 bases). With 2 bases removed from V and 3 bases from J, the gap between germline ends came to 11 bases. This CDR3 is built from 14 residues. Germline assignment: CDR1 DFQATT and CDR2 SNEGSKA (reference sequence). CDR3: CSARKEGGYNEQFF. The CDR3 nucleotides are TGCAGTGCTAGAAAGGAAGGGGGCTACAATGAGCAGTTCTTC.

The chain combines TRBV7-9 with TRBJ2-1; D is possibly TRBD2 (5 bases). This CDR3 contains 13 residues. With 5 bases removed from V and 9 bases from J, the gap between germline ends came to 14 bases. Looked up from germline, CDR1 is SEHNR and CDR2 is FQNEAQ (reference sequence). The DNA of the CDR3 is TGTGCCAGCAGCCCGCTCAGCGGCGGTGAGCAGTTCTTC. It is translated as CASSPLSGGEQFF.

Here the CDR3 reads CSGTLPNYGYTF. The DNA of the CDR3 is TGCAGCGGGACTCTCCCGAACTATGGCTACACCTTC. The chain employs TRBV29-1 and TRBJ1-2; D is undetermined. V was pared by 7 bases and J by 2 bases, with 11 bases between. CDR1 SQVTM and CDR2 ANQGSEA come from the germline V gene. CDR3 length equals 12 residues.